This TCR beta chain was sequenced during a study of blood T cells in healthy people across ages. Study-wide results and limits: Unsorted PBMCs blocked a conclusive comparison of naive and antigen-experienced cells.

The table lists this clonotype with a few counts. Antigen unknown. The V gene's germline CDR1 is LGHNA and CDR2 YNFKEQ. The CDR3 sequence is 14 residues long. V lost 0 bases to trimming and J lost 1 base, with 6 bases between them. The authors ran a second PCR of roughly 6 to 12 cycles using a sample-barcoded 5' primer and a J-beta primer mix. TCRdb redid the calling of the 5' RACE reads with MiXCR, one entry per CDR3 protein. The data hold some 800,000 distinct CDR3 sequences, with 25% observed a single time. Separately, the same data were catalogued under a study of T cells of mothers and their children. From that study: Input to cDNA synthesis comprised all extracted RNA, at a ratio of around 1.4 ug per 15 ul. Evidence of persistent microchimeric T cell clones was absent.

The sample comprised blood. This receptor was identified in a boy under 18 in good health. The rearrangement uses TRBV4-2 and TRBJ1-1; unclear D gene. The CDR3 sequence is CASSQDTANTEAFF. CDR3 nucleotides: TGTGCCAGCAGCCAAGACACGGCGAACACTGAAGCTTTCTTT.